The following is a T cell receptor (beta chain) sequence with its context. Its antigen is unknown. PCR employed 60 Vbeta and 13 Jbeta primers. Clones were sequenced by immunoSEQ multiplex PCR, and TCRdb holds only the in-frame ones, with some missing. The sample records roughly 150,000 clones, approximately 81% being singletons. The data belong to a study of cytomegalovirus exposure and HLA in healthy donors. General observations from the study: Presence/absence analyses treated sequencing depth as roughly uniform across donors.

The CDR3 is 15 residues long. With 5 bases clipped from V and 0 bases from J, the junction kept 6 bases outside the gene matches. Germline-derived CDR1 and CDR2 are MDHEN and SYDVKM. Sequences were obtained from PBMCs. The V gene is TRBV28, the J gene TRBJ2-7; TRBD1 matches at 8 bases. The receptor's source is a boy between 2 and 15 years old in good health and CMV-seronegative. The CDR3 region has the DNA TGTGCCAGCAGTACCAGCAGGGGGCACTCCTACGAGCAGTACTTC. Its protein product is CASSTSRGHSYEQYF.